Each of the 22 T cell receptor beta chains below was sequenced from the same sample in a study of circulating and synovial CD4+ cells in juvenile arthritis. The table came from immunoSEQ multiplex PCR; TCRdb's copy has only in-frame clones and leaves some out. The table shows about 3,600 clones, with roughly 76% occurring only once. Sample: CD4+ T cells from synovial fluid. These receptors all come from a human donor with juvenile idiopathic arthritis.

The chain employs TRBV30 and TRBJ1-5; D unresolved. Trimming stripped 3 bases from V and 1 base from J, with 13 bases between. The CDR3 covers 15 residues. Germline CDR1 is GTSNPN and CDR2 is SVGIG (reference sequence). This CDR3 reads CAWSPSGPSNQPQHF. The CDR3 DNA sequence: TGTGCCTGGAGCCCCAGTGGGCCCAGCAATCAGCCCCAGCATTTT. The whole variable domain, remainder taken from reference TRBV30 and TRBJ1-5, is SQTIHQWPATLVQPVGSPLSLECTVEGTSNPNLYWYRQAAGRGLQLLFYSVGIGQISSEVPQNLSASRPQDRQFILSSKKLLLSDSGFYLCAWSPSGPSNQPQHFGDGTRLSIL.

The rearrangement joins TRBV5-1 to TRBJ2-2, with TRBD1 identical over 9 bases. Germline V CDR1 and CDR2: SGHRS, YFSETQ. The CDR3 contains 18 residues. After removal of 6 bases from V and 6 bases from J, the junction contained 18 bases not matched to a gene. The CDR3: CASIMGGGQGPLPGELFF. The DNA of the CDR3 is TGCGCCAGCATCATGGGTGGGGGACAGGGTCCTCTCCCCGGGGAGCTGTTTTTT.

J is TRBJ2-7 and V is TRBV2; D remains ambiguous. V gave up 9 bases and J gave up 0 bases, with 6 bases separating them. CDR3 length: 11 amino acids. In germline, CDR1 is SNHLY, CDR2 FYNNEI. This CDR3 reads CASRSSYEQYF. CDR3 bases: TGTGCCAGTCGGAGCTCCTACGAGCAGTACTTC. Full variable domain (rest looked up from reference TRBV2 and TRBJ2-7): EPEVTQTPSHQVTQMGQEVILRCVPISNHLYFYWYRQILGQKVEFLVSFYNNEISEKSEIFDDQFSVERPDGSNFTLKIRSTKLEDSAMYFCASRSSYEQYFGPGTRLTVT.

The chain uses TRBV4-3 and TRBJ1-2; 8 nucleotides align to TRBD1. This CDR3 has 15 residues. V shed 2 bases and J 5 bases; nucleotides not matched to a gene: 7. From germline, CDR1 is LGHNA and CDR2 YSLEER. DNA for the CDR3: TGCGCCAGCAGCCAATATCAGGGGGCAGGGTATGGCTACACCTTC. Its protein is CASSQYQGAGYGYTF.

The gene calls are TRBV11-1 and TRBJ1-2; D might be TRBD1 (5 bases). Germline assignment: CDR1 SGHAT and CDR2 FQDESV (reference sequence). The CDR3 has 13 residues. Trimming removed 1 base at V and 2 bases at J, with 5 bases between. CDR3 loop: CASSLGGNYGYTF. In DNA form, the CDR3 reads TGTGCCAGCAGCTTAGGGGGCAACTATGGCTACACCTTC. The entire variable domain, with the rest obtained from reference TRBV11-1 and TRBJ1-2, is as follows: EAEVAQSPRYKITEKSQAVAFWCDPISGHATLYWYRQILGQGPELLVQFQDESVVDDSQLPKDRFSAERLKGVDSTLKIQPAELGDSAMYLCASSLGGNYGYTFGSGTRLTVV.

The chain uses TRBV6-6 and TRBJ1-3; perhaps TRBD1 as D (6 bases). The CDR3 is made up of 16 amino acids. Germline loops: CDR1 MNHNY, CDR2 SVGAGI (reference sequence). Trimming shortened V by 6 bases and J by 0 bases, and 15 bases separated the two germline ends. The CDR3 DNA follows: TGTGCCAGCAGGCCCCAGGGGATCTACTCTGGAAACACCATATATTTT. It codes for CASRPQGIYSGNTIYF.

V gene TRBV18 combines with J gene TRBJ2-1; no firm D call. Trimming left V 4 bases short and J 2 bases short, with 6 bases between. The CDR3 totals 13 residues. Germline CDR1 KGHSH, CDR2 LQKENI. CDR3 amino acids: CASSLGPYNEQFF. The CDR3 bases are TGTGCCAGCTCACTTGGCCCCTACAATGAGCAGTTCTTC.

The CDR3 sequence: CASSPRPWRVMGGTEAFF. The CDR3 DNA follows: TGTGCCAGCAGCCCGCGCCCTTGGCGGGTGATGGGGGGCACTGAAGCTTTCTTT. The chain uses TRBV7-8 and TRBJ1-1; D possibly corresponds to TRBD1 (5 bases). This CDR3 is 18 amino acids long. V lost 5 bases to trimming and J lost 4 bases, with 26 bases between them. CDR1 and CDR2 (germline): SGHVS, FQNEAQ. The full variable domain, completed using reference TRBV7-8 and TRBJ1-1, is GAGVSQSPRYKVAKRGQDVALRCDPISGHVSLFWYQQALGQGPEFLTYFQNEAQLDKSGLPSDRFFAERPEGSVSTLKIQRTQQEDSAVYLCASSPRPWRVMGGTEAFFGQGTRLTVV.

CDR3 protein: CASSPGWGDEQYF. The CDR3 DNA reads as TGTGCCAGCTCACCCGGCTGGGGAGACGAGCAGTACTTC. The chain employs TRBV18 and TRBJ2-7; the D gene is possibly TRBD2 (5 bases). This CDR3 spans 13 amino acids. The germline V and J ends were trimmed by 3 bases and 5 bases, with 11 bases remaining between them. Germline lookup yields CDR1 KGHSH and CDR2 LQKENI.

V and J are TRBV28 and TRBJ1-1; TRBD1 might be the D (6 bases). CDR3 size: 19 residues. The V and J ends lost 4 bases and 2 bases respectively, with 26 bases between them. Germline V gene sequence: CDR1 MDHEN, CDR2 SYDVKM. CDR3 in DNA: TGTGCCAGCAGTTCCGGGACAAAGATTAGGGGGAACACAAACACTGAAGCTTTCTTT. This translates into CASSSGTKIRGNTNTEAFF.

The V and J genes are TRBV2 and TRBJ2-3; TRBD2 matches 8 bases. Germline V gene sequence: CDR1 SNHLY, CDR2 FYNNEI. Trimming took 8 bases from V and 5 from J; bases not matched to a gene: 18. The CDR3 covers 17 residues. CDR3 sequence (DNA): TGTGCCAGCGGATTGACGGGGGGCGGGAGGTTGGGAGATACGCAGTATTTT. Amino acid sequence: CASGLTGGGRLGDTQYF.

The CDR3 DNA is TGTGCCAGCAGCTTAGGCCACAGGGGGTGGAACACTGAAGCTTTCTTT. Its protein product is CASSLGHRGWNTEAFF. This chain links TRBV7-8 with TRBJ1-1; 8 bases are a match to TRBD1. Trimming removed 1 base from V and 1 base from J; junction bases left unmatched: 5. The CDR3 extends over 16 amino acids. CDR1 is SGHVS, CDR2 FQNEAQ, per germline.

The chain is built from TRBV7-9 and TRBJ2-7; D is unresolved. This CDR3 is built from 13 residues. Trimming removed 4 bases from V and 3 bases from J, with 10 bases in between. Germline CDR1 is SEHNR and CDR2 is FQNEAQ (reference sequence). The CDR3 coding sequence is TGTGCCAGCAGCTCCCTCCCTAGCTACGAGCAGTACTTC. Translated: CASSSLPSYEQYF.

This clone came up once. This specimen includes other DNA sequences encoding the same CDR3. V usage is TRBV4-3 and J usage is TRBJ1-6; 7 bases agree with TRBD1. This CDR3 contains 14 residues. Unmatched junction bases numbered 3, after V lost 4 bases and J lost 6 bases. CDR1 and CDR2 from the germline V gene are LGHNA and YSLEER. Written as DNA, the CDR3 is TGCGCCAGCAGCCCGGGACAGATTAATTCACCCCTCCACTTT. Amino acids: CASSPGQINSPLHF.

The V and J genes are TRBV5-1 and TRBJ2-7, with TRBD2 identical over 11 bases. The CDR3 contains 13 residues. CDR1 and CDR2 from the germline V gene are SGHRS and YFSETQ. Unmatched junction bases numbered 4, after V lost 5 bases and J lost 6 bases. The CDR3 spells CASRLAGVAEQYF. As DNA, the CDR3 is TGCGCCAGCAGACTAGCGGGAGTCGCCGAGCAGTACTTC.

This clone was counted a few times. The chain uses TRBV9 and TRBJ2-3; tentatively, D is TRBD2 (6 bases). Trimming pared 0 bases from V and 1 base from J, leaving 6 bases between. Germline V lookup: CDR1 SGDLS, CDR2 YYNGEE. The CDR3 length is 14 residues. The CDR3 region has the DNA TGTGCCAGCAGCGTAGCTAGCGGCACAGATACGCAGTATTTT. Protein product: CASSVASGTDTQYF.

The chain links TRBV29-1 to TRBJ2-5, with D perhaps TRBD2 (6 bases). There are 12 residues in the CDR3. V lost 7 bases and J lost 3, with 12 bases in between. Germline V gives CDR1 SQVTM, CDR2 ANQGSEA. CDR3 loop: CSAGASEETQYF. The CDR3 nucleotides are TGCAGCGCCGGGGCTAGCGAAGAGACCCAGTACTTC.

The chain is built from TRBV27 and TRBJ2-1; 13 nucleotides match TRBD2. The CDR3 is 21 residues long. V gave up 2 bases and J gave up 1 base; unmatched junction bases: 14. The germline CDR1 and CDR2 sequences are MNHEY and SMNVEV (reference sequence). The CDR3 here is CASSLRARLAGGVLSYNEQFF. As DNA, the CDR3 is TGTGCCAGCAGTTTACGGGCCAGACTAGCGGGGGGAGTACTATCCTACAATGAGCAGTTCTTC.

V is TRBV7-3 and J is TRBJ1-2; TRBD1 is a possible D gene (6 bases). The CDR3 is 14 residues long. Germline lookup yields CDR1 SGHTA and CDR2 FQGTGA. V lost 1 base and J 4 bases, leaving 10 bases between the germline ends. The CDR3 protein is CASSLRGDTYGYTF. CDR3 sequence (DNA): TGTGCCAGCAGCTTAAGAGGGGACACCTATGGCTACACCTTC.

This rearrangement joins TRBV27 to TRBJ2-5; TRBD2 agrees at 8 bases. This CDR3 is 15 amino acids long. V lost 7 bases and J lost 1; bases outside the gene matches: 8. Germline V gives CDR1 MNHEY, CDR2 SMNVEV (reference sequence). This chain's CDR3 is CASKQAGALQETQYF. The CDR3 DNA sequence: TGTGCCAGCAAACAAGCGGGGGCCCTCCAAGAGACCCAGTACTTC.

This rearrangement joins TRBV11-3 to TRBJ1-1, with D uncertain. Germline V gene sequence: CDR1 SGHNT, CDR2 YENEEA. The CDR3 runs 13 residues. V was pared by 1 base and J by 5 bases, with 8 bases between. CDR3 residues: CASSLGEKTEAFF. The CDR3 DNA is TGTGCCAGCAGCTTAGGGGAGAAGACTGAAGCTTTCTTT.

This chain connects TRBV27 to TRBJ2-1; D gene unclear. Between the trimmed V and J ends, which lost 6 bases and 10 bases, there was a span of 22 bases. The CDR3 is 15 amino acids. Germline CDR1 reads MNHEY; CDR2 reads SMNVEV (reference sequence). CDR3 DNA sequence: TGTGCCAGCAGGCCGTTAGGCGGCGGTGCGAGGGAGCAGTTCTTC. It yields the protein CASRPLGGGAREQFF.